Below, one T cell receptor beta chain is given with its context. No antigen is known for it. Per germline, CDR1 SGHRS and CDR2 YFSETQ. The V gene end was trimmed by 3 bases and the J gene end by 4 bases; junction bases not matched to a gene: 7. The CDR3 length is 14 residues. The sample comes from a study of cytomegalovirus exposure and HLA in healthy donors. Notes on the study in general: In a later analysis, HLA-associated beta chains showed higher expansion and lower generation probabilities than comparable chains. CMV antigen specificity of a few CMV-associated chains was confirmed in vitro.

The primer mix had 60 Vbeta and 13 Jbeta primers. Sequenced by immunoSEQ multiplex PCR; TCRdb stores in-frame clones only, minus some. The profile shows under 130,000 clones, roughly 80% of them singletons. The source is a female donor in good health and CMV-seropositive. The sequencing sample was made of PBMCs. This chain connects TRBV5-1 to TRBJ2-7, with TRBD1 matching 7 bases. CDR3 in amino acids: CASSSGDSLYEQYF. The CDR3 nucleotides read TGCGCCAGCAGCTCCGGGGACAGCTTATACGAGCAGTACTTC.